Each of the 21 T cell receptor beta chains below was sequenced from the same sample in a study of T cell responses to AZD1222 COVID-19 vaccine. The repertoire was sequenced with immunoSEQ multiplex PCR; TCRdb's copy has only in-frame clones and lacks some. This repertoire shows about 180,000 clones, around 90% found once; its top ten account for 3.5% to 4.5%. The source was peripheral blood, collected 28 days after the second dose of the MenACWY control vaccine. These receptors originate from an adult who received the MenACWY meningococcal vaccine as a control.

V gene TRBV27 combines with J gene TRBJ2-2; D ambiguous. This CDR3 has 13 residues. Germline CDR1 reads MNHEY; CDR2 reads SMNVEV (reference sequence). Trimming took off 6 bases at V and 1 base at J, with 6 bases between the two ends. The DNA of the CDR3 is TGTGCCAGCAGAGCAGGGAACACCGGGGAGCTGTTTTTT. It codes for CASRAGNTGELFF.

CDR3 bases: TGTGCCAGCAGCCAAGATAGGAGGAATGAGCAGTTCTTC. Amino acids: CASSQDRRNEQFF. V and J are TRBV14 and TRBJ2-1; a weak D match, TRBD2 (5 bases). The CDR3 loop spans 13 amino acids. Deletions cut 0 bases from V and 7 bases from J, with 7 bases between. The germline CDR1 and CDR2 sequences are SGHDN and FVKESK.

This clone was observed once. This chain joins TRBV28 and TRBJ2-7, with D possibly matching TRBD2 (6 bases). Germline values: CDR1 MDHEN, CDR2 SYDVKM. V was pared by 3 bases and J by 2 bases, with 11 bases between. This CDR3 comprises 14 residues. DNA of the CDR3: TGTGCCAGCAGTTTTCGGGGGAGCCCCTACGAGCAGTACTTC. Translating it yields CASSFRGSPYEQYF. Drawing the rest from reference TRBV28 and TRBJ2-7, the complete variable domain is DVKVTQSSRYLVKRTGEKVFLECVQDMDHENMFWYRQDPGLGLRLIYFSYDVKMKEKGDIPEGYSVSREKKERFSLILESASTNQTSMYLCASSFRGSPYEQYFGPGTRLTVT.

This clone is a singleton in its sample. This sequence joins TRBV5-1 and TRBJ2-5; D is ambiguous. Trimming shortened V by 0 bases and J by 4 bases, and 10 bases separated the two germline ends. CDR1 SGHRS and CDR2 YFSETQ come from the germline V gene. This CDR3 contains 14 residues. The CDR3 DNA follows: TGCGCCAGCAGCTTGGAGGGTGCGAGAGAGACCCAGTACTTC. This translates into CASSLEGARETQYF. The variable domain in full, with the rest retrieved from reference TRBV5-1 and TRBJ2-5, is KAGVTQTPRYLIKTRGQQVTLSCSPISGHRSVSWYQQTPGQGLQFLFEYFSETQRNKGNFPGRFSGRQFSNSRSEMNVSTLELGDSALYLCASSLEGARETQYFGPGTRLLVL.

This clone was detected once. The chain is built from TRBV7-8 and TRBJ1-6, with TRBD1 as a possible D gene (5 bases). Looked up from germline, CDR1 is SGHVS and CDR2 is FQNEAQ. This CDR3 comprises 14 residues. The germline V and J ends were trimmed by 4 bases and 9 bases, with 13 bases remaining between them. As DNA, the CDR3 is TGTGCCAGCAGCTCCGCTAGGGGAACTTCACCCCTCCACTTT. Protein sequence: CASSSARGTSPLHF.

The V call is TRBV7-2, the J call TRBJ1-5; no reliable D call. The CDR3 extends over 14 amino acids. Germline-derived CDR1 and CDR2 are SGHTA and FQGNSA. V lost 5 bases and J lost 5, with 13 bases in between. The DNA for the CDR3 is TGTGCCAGCAGCCACCGATCAGGCGATCAGCCCCAGCATTTT. Translation: CASSHRSGDQPQHF. The complete variable domain, with remaining parts taken from reference TRBV7-2 and TRBJ1-5, reads GAGVSQSPSNKVTEKGKDVELRCDPISGHTALYWYRQSLGQGLEFLIYFQGNSAPDKSGLPSDRFSAERTGGSVSTLTIQRTQQEDSAVYLCASSHRSGDQPQHFGDGTRLSIL.

The V and J genes are TRBV28 and TRBJ2-7; TRBD2 matches 7 bases. This CDR3 comprises 15 residues. Per germline, CDR1 MDHEN and CDR2 SYDVKM. With V trimmed by 3 bases and J by 1 base, 6 bases remained unmatched. Here the CDR3 reads CASSLSREISYEQYF. The CDR3 region has the DNA TGTGCCAGCAGTTTGTCGCGGGAGATATCCTACGAGCAGTACTTC.

This chain uses TRBV6-2 or TRBV6-3 with TRBJ2-3; 10 nucleotides agree with TRBD2. This CDR3 comprises 16 residues. The germline V gene has CDR1 MNHEY and CDR2 SVGEGT. The ends lost 2 bases at V and 3 bases at J; junction bases unmatched: 5. CDR3 region: CASSYGGLAVTDTQYF. CDR3 nucleotide sequence: TGTGCCAGCAGTTACGGCGGACTAGCGGTAACAGATACGCAGTATTTT.

The chain recombines TRBV7-2 with TRBJ2-7; 8 nucleotides match TRBD1. V shed 3 bases and J 7 bases; nucleotides not matched to a gene: 5. The CDR3 contains 13 residues. Germline CDR1 and CDR2: SGHTA and FQGNSA. CDR3 protein: CASSFQGAREQYF. Here the CDR3 DNA reads TGTGCCAGCAGCTTCCAGGGGGCGAGGGAGCAGTACTTC.

This rearrangement joins TRBV6-5 to TRBJ1-6; D ambiguous. CDR1 and CDR2 from the germline V gene are MNHEY and SVGAGI. V lost 6 bases to trimming and J lost 7 bases, with 1 base between them. The length of the CDR3 is 10 residues. The CDR3 protein is CASRNSPLHF. The CDR3 coding sequence is TGTGCCAGCAGAAATTCACCCCTCCACTTT.

The chain carries TRBV5-8 and TRBJ1-5, with 9 bases lining up with TRBD1. The CDR3 has 15 amino acids. With V trimmed by 0 bases and J by 4 bases, 2 bases remained unmatched. The V gene's germline CDR1 is SGHTS and CDR2 YDEGEE. The CDR3 here is CASSLDRGRNQPQHF. The CDR3, as DNA: TGTGCCAGCAGCTTGGACAGGGGGCGGAATCAGCCCCAGCATTTT.

This rearrangement joins TRBV7-9 to TRBJ2-1; 8 bases agree with TRBD2. Germline lookup yields CDR1 SEHNR and CDR2 FQNEAQ (reference sequence). This CDR3 spans 15 amino acids. With V trimmed by 4 bases and J by 13 bases, 15 bases remained unmatched. The CDR3 DNA is TGTGCCAGCAGCTCGGCTTACCTTACTAGCGGAGCCCAGTTCTTC. Residues: CASSSAYLTSGAQFF.

The DNA for the CDR3 is TGTGCCAGCAGTTACCCCGATGATGAAGCTTTCTTT. As protein: CASSYPDDEAFF. The V gene is TRBV6-2 or TRBV6-3, the J gene TRBJ1-1; D gene uncertain. Germline lookup yields CDR1 MNHEY and CDR2 SVGEGT. V shed 2 bases and J shed 7 bases, with 8 bases lying between them. CDR3 length equals 12 residues.

The gene calls are TRBV7-9 and TRBJ1-6; 7 bases are shared with TRBD1. This CDR3 region has 17 residues. The germline gives CDR1 SEHNR, CDR2 FQNEAQ (reference sequence). J lost 7 bases, V lost 1 base, and 10 bases had no gene match. The CDR3 spells CASSLGAGGVGNSPLHF. The CDR3 DNA reads TGTGCCAGCAGCTTAGGGGCAGGGGGTGTCGGGAATTCACCCCTCCACTTT. Full variable domain (missing parts from reference TRBV7-9 and TRBJ1-6): DTGVSQNPRHKITKRGQNVTFRCDPISEHNRLYWYRQTLGQGPEFLTYFQNEAQLEKSRLLSDRFSAERPKGSFSTLEIQRTEQGDSAMYLCASSLGAGGVGNSPLHFGNGTRLTVT.

This clone was found once. The chain recombines TRBV2 with TRBJ2-5; 7 bases are shared with TRBD2. Germline V gene lookup returns CDR1 SNHLY and CDR2 FYNNEI. Losses at the gene ends were 8 bases for V and 7 bases for J; bases not matched to a gene: 4. The CDR3 runs 11 residues. CDR3 in amino acids: CASGLVVTQYF. CDR3 nucleotide sequence: TGTGCCAGCGGACTAGTGGTGACCCAGTACTTC.

The rearrangement links TRBV5-6 to TRBJ1-2; TRBD1 aligns across 7 bases. This CDR3 has 11 residues. In germline, CDR1 is SGHDT, CDR2 YYEEEE. Trimming removed 4 bases from V and 7 bases from J; junction bases left unmatched: 1. CDR3 sequence: CASSPGGGYTF. CDR3 DNA sequence: TGTGCCAGCAGCCCAGGGGGTGGCTACACCTTC. The full variable domain, rest sourced from reference TRBV5-6 and TRBJ1-2, is DAGVTQSPTHLIKTRGQQVTLRCSPKSGHDTVSWYQQALGQGPQFIFQYYEEEERQRGNFPDRFSGHQFPNYSSELNVNALLLGDSALYLCASSPGGGYTFGSGTRLTVV.

In DNA, the CDR3 is TGCGCCAGCAGTGACTCGACCCTCCAAGAGACCCAGTACTTC. It is translated as CASSDSTLQETQYF. The V gene is TRBV10-1, the J gene TRBJ2-5, with D hard to call. V dropped 3 bases and J dropped 1 base, with 9 bases sitting between them. This CDR3 spans 14 amino acids. Germline CDR1 is WNHNN and CDR2 is SYGVQD (reference sequence).

This clone was counted between two and nine times. This chain joins TRBV28 and TRBJ1-5, with D perhaps matching TRBD1 (5 bases). This CDR3 comprises 19 residues. Germline CDR1 MDHEN, CDR2 SYDVKM. V dropped 0 bases and J dropped 3 bases, with 21 bases sitting between them. The CDR3 DNA reads as TGTGCCAGCAGTTTATGGGGTGTTGAGGCAGCGGGGCCCAATCAGCCCCAGCATTTT. This codes for CASSLWGVEAAGPNQPQHF.

V and J are TRBV10-3 and TRBJ1-2; 8 nucleotides agree with TRBD1. V lost 5 bases, J lost 4 bases, and 9 bases stayed unmatched. The germline CDR1 and CDR2 sequences are ENHRY and SYGVKD. The CDR3 is 15 residues long. CDR3 sequence (DNA): TGTGCCATCAGTATCAGGGGGCCAGGGACCTATGGCTACACCTTC. The encoded protein is CAISIRGPGTYGYTF.

J is TRBJ2-7 and V is TRBV5-4, with D uncertain. The CDR3 loop spans 12 amino acids. Germline loops: CDR1 SGHNT, CDR2 YYREEE (reference sequence). V was trimmed by 2 bases and J by 3 bases, leaving 6 bases between them. DNA of the CDR3: TGTGCCAGCAGCTTTGGCGTCTACGAGCAGTACTTC. This sequence encodes CASSFGVYEQYF.

The rearrangement links TRBV5-1 to TRBJ2-1; D is unclear. The length of the CDR3 is 17 residues. Germline-derived CDR1 and CDR2 are SGHRS and YFSETQ. Trimming removed 1 base from V and 1 base from J, with 15 bases in between. As DNA, the CDR3 is TGCGCCAGCAGCTTGAGTGTTTCCGGGTATTCCTACAATGAGCAGTTCTTC. Residues: CASSLSVSGYSYNEQFF.